This TCR beta chain came from a study of shared clonotypes between healthy human individuals. Clones were read by immunoSEQ multiplex PCR, and TCRdb kept only the in-frame ones, dropping some. The data contain around 1.1 million clones, around 78% of them singletons. Unmatched junction bases numbered 9, after V lost 5 bases and J lost 2 bases. Germline CDR1 is MDHEN and CDR2 is SYDVKM. This CDR3 is 17 amino acids long. Overall study results and limits: Measured sharing among donors was expected to vary with sequencing depth. Several donors had 4% to 5% of their naive CD4 clonotypes in common. Sequencing of the sorted subsets was shown by rarefaction to be incomplete despite large depth. Limited genetic and exposure-history diversity came from having few donors.

Concerning this clone: Antigen unknown.

The sample was memory CD4+ T cells from PBMCs. Subset denoted: CD45RA-negative fraction. This clonotype was obtained from a man aged 18 to 35 in good health. Some clones in this sample may be carry-over from other donors' samples. The V call is TRBV28, the J call TRBJ2-1; 10 positions agree with TRBD2. CDR3 region: CASSTTWTSGTYNEQFF. CDR3 bases: TGTGCCAGCAGTACCACGTGGACTAGCGGAACCTACAATGAGCAGTTCTTC.